These T cell receptor beta chains were read from a single sample in a study of blood T cell repertoires in COVID-19. Profiled with immunoSEQ multiplex PCR; TCRdb holds only in-frame clones, not every one. This sample has 45,000 to 50,000 clones, with around nine tenths found just once. Sequencing input: peripheral blood. Receptors were obtained from a man over 45 with acute or convalescent COVID-19. CDR3s include the opening cysteine and the closing phenylalanine or tryptophan. A D gene is named only where the DNA matches it firmly. Expanded clones get a size class; other rows say once, few or many, or leave the size out.

>TRBV25-1|-|-|TRBJ1-3
CASSSEGNTIYF
>TRBV19|-|-|TRBJ1-1
CASTALERTAEAFF
>TRBV7-9|-|-|TRBJ1-1
CASSSTGLEAFF
>TRBV5-1|-|TRBD1|TRBJ1-2
CASSSSTSDRRGYTF
>TRBV19|-|TRBD1|TRBJ1-2
CASSFVRQGADGYTF
>TRBV5-1|-|TRBD1|TRBJ2-2
CASSSPRDRLGTGELFF
>TRBV19|-|-|TRBJ1-2
CASSQGSRGYTF
>TRBV21-1|-|-|TRBJ1-5
CASGKEGEENNQPQHF
>TRBV28|-|-|TRBJ2-7
CASSFEQRGAFREQYF
>TRBV7-9|few|TRBD1|TRBJ1-1
CASSPHRDRANTEAFF
>TRBV18|once|-|TRBJ2-7
CASSPSSRDFEQYF
>TRBV5-6|-|TRBD1|TRBJ1-4
CASSPDRGWSNEKLFF
>TRBV28|-|-|TRBJ1-3
CASSLLPGSGNTIYF
>TRBV25-1|-|-|TRBJ2-1
CASSIVGVGGHNEQFF
>TRBV27|once|-|TRBJ2-5
CASSSGLAQYF
>TRBV28|-|TRBD1|TRBJ1-1
CASSTGGWGTEAFF
>TRBV2|-|TRBD1|TRBJ1-4
CASRGTGGEKLFF
>TRBV18|-|TRBD1|TRBJ1-1
CASSPTGTDRNTEAFF
>TRBV7-9|-|-|TRBJ1-2
CASSLRHDGYTF
>TRBV11-2|-|-|TRBJ2-7
CASSLEMNTAYEQYF
>TRBV12-3/TRBV12-4|-|-|TRBJ2-1
CASSSTRVLEQFF
>TRBV7-8|few|-|TRBJ2-1
CASSLNSNSYNEQFF
>TRBV24-1|-|-|TRBJ1-4
CATSDSRQVAGEKLFF
>TRBV3-1/TRBV3-2|-|-|TRBJ1-1
CASSQDRSEAFF
>TRBV7-3|-|TRBD2|TRBJ2-1
CASSLVASGRNEQFF
>TRBV6-5|-|-|TRBJ2-1
CASRGLSYNEQFF
>TRBV6-5|-|TRBD1|TRBJ2-1
CASSFGTGASNEQFF
>TRBV19|-|TRBD2|TRBJ2-3
CASSMTSGGYTQYF
>TRBV27|-|-|TRBJ2-2
CASSFNTNTGELFF
>TRBV6-6|few|TRBD2|TRBJ2-7
CASSPSRLAGVYEQYF
>TRBV5-6|-|-|TRBJ2-1
CASSQYNEQFF
>TRBV3-1/TRBV3-2|-|TRBD1|TRBJ2-1
CASSPTGYTKFF
>TRBV5-6|-|TRBD2|TRBJ2-1
CASSPSSSGGHNEQFF
>TRBV5-1|-|-|TRBJ1-2
CASSLDSPNYGYTF
>TRBV6-4|few|-|TRBJ1-6
CASRDHSYNSPLHF
>TRBV19|-|TRBD1|TRBJ1-2
CASRATGENSYTF
>TRBV5-4|-|-|TRBJ1-4
CASSLGTNNEKLFF
>TRBV9|few|TRBD2|TRBJ2-1
CASSVDRAGGRNEQFF
>TRBV28|-|TRBD2|TRBJ2-7
CASNPAGGWGEQYF
>TRBV9|-|-|TRBJ2-1
CASSVEGRAEQFF
>TRBV5-5|-|TRBD1|TRBJ1-6
CASSATGGPNSPLHF
>TRBV10-1|-|TRBD2|TRBJ2-3
CASSTVRTSGTDTQYF
>TRBV6-6|-|-|TRBJ1-1
CASSPQSLFFMNTEAFF
>TRBV21-1|-|-|TRBJ1-1
CASSPRGGNTEAFF
>TRBV5-4|-|-|TRBJ2-7
CASSFSLRESYEQYF
>TRBV7-2|-|TRBD1|TRBJ1-5
CASSYSGGSNQPQHF
>TRBV5-1|-|-|TRBJ1-1
CASSFSGEAFF
>TRBV6-5|-|TRBD1|TRBJ2-3
CASSLRDRVADTQYF
>TRBV2|-|TRBD1|TRBJ2-3
CASRRPGQGGTDTQYF
>TRBV6-6|-|-|TRBJ2-1
CASSYPGTPGFF
>TRBV6-5|few|-|TRBJ1-2
CASSTHRANYGYTF
>TRBV7-2|-|-|TRBJ1-1
CASSTKGQGTEAFF
>TRBV27|-|TRBD2|TRBJ2-7
CASSLSKTPRELYF
>TRBV2|-|TRBD1|TRBJ1-3
CASSDRVVNTIYF
>TRBV9|-|TRBD2|TRBJ2-5
CASSYGTTQETQYF
>TRBV7-7|few|TRBD2|TRBJ2-1
CASSAGVNSYNEQFF
>TRBV11-2|-|TRBD2|TRBJ2-1
CASSSSGNNEQFF